Each of the 3 T cell receptor beta chains below was sequenced from the same sample in a study of vaccination effects on CD4 cells after COVID-19. Their target antigens are unknown. Sequenced by immunoSEQ multiplex PCR; TCRdb stores in-frame clones only, minus some. The table has roughly 20,000 clones, roughly two thirds seen once; the top ten hold approximately 24%. Expansion with viral peptide pools was applied to antigen-specific CD4+ T cells by the ViraFEST assay prior to sequencing. When ten to eleven days of culture had elapsed, CD4+ T cells were isolated. Negative nucleocapsid antibody tests before and after vaccination confirmed no previous SARS-CoV-2 infection. Here the sequenced sample was CD4+ T cells from PBMCs cultured with HCoV-NL63 spike peptides, taken before COVID-19 vaccination. The receptor set was obtained from a human donor who received a COVID-19 vaccine.

The chain employs TRBV28 and TRBJ2-7; TRBD1 aligns across 9 bases. CDR3 length: 14 amino acids. V lost 6 bases, J lost 2 bases, and 5 bases stayed unmatched. Per germline, CDR1 MDHEN and CDR2 SYDVKM. The CDR3 DNA sequence: TGTGCCAGCAGGGGGGACAGGGTGACCTACGAGCAGTACTTC. Protein: CASRGDRVTYEQYF.

The chain links TRBV7-2 to TRBJ1-1, with 10 bases aligning to TRBD1. Germline V gene sequence: CDR1 SGHTA, CDR2 FQGNSA. The J segment lost 8 bases and the V segment lost 5 bases, leaving 11 bases of the junction unmatched. The CDR3 contains 15 residues. CDR3 coding DNA: TGTGCCAGCAGCCCTAGACAGGGGGCGACCTTCGAAGCTTTCTTT. Its translation: CASSPRQGATFEAFF.

The J gene is TRBJ2-5, the V gene TRBV5-1, with D unclear. CDR1 and CDR2 (germline): SGHRS, YFSETQ. The V gene lost 0 bases and the J gene lost 2 bases, with 11 bases spanning the gap. CDR3 size: 15 residues. The CDR3 DNA reads TGCGCCAGCAGCTTGGAGCTGAGCTCTCAAGAGACCCAGTACTTC. Translating gives CASSLELSSQETQYF. Full variable domain (remainder filled in from reference TRBV5-1 and TRBJ2-5): KAGVTQTPRYLIKTRGQQVTLSCSPISGHRSVSWYQQTPGQGLQFLFEYFSETQRNKGNFPGRFSGRQFSNSRSEMNVSTLELGDSALYLCASSLELSSQETQYFGPGTRLLVL.